This section outlines one T cell receptor (beta chain) sequence together with its context. Its target is unknown. Trimming stripped 0 bases from V and 3 bases from J, with 7 bases between. Germline CDR1 SGHDT, CDR2 YYEEEE. This CDR3 region has 13 residues. This sample was included in a study of shared clonotypes between healthy human individuals. CD4+ cells were split into CD45RA+ naive and CD45RA-negative memory subsets. Overall study results and limits: In this cohort, only blood was sampled, and tissue repertoires likely differ. Few donors restricted represented genetic and exposure-history diversity.

The protocol was immunoSEQ multiplex PCR, while the TCRdb copy is restricted to in-frame clones and leaves out a portion. The sample has around 1.5 million clones, approximately 98% seen once. The sequence was obtained from a man aged 25 to 40 in good health. Sequencing was performed on naive CD4+ T cells sorted from blood. Subset indicated: CD45RA+ positively selected. This chain links TRBV5-6 with TRBJ2-7; no firm D call. In DNA form, the CDR3 reads TGTGCCAGCAGCTTGGGTCGAAACTACGAGCAGTACTTC. Translation: CASSLGRNYEQYF. The full variable domain, completed using reference TRBV5-6 and TRBJ2-7, is DAGVTQSPTHLIKTRGQQVTLRCSPKSGHDTVSWYQQALGQGPQFIFQYYEEEERQRGNFPDRFSGHQFPNYSSELNVNALLLGDSALYLCASSLGRNYEQYFGPGTRLTVT.